The 6 T cell receptor beta chains given below trace back to one sample, sequenced in a study of high-grade serous ovarian cancer treatment subgroups (dated by TCRdb to 2020 to 2022). The tumor samples were collected prior to definitive surgery or chemotherapy. Library creation used the immunoSEQ multiplex PCR assay. TCRdb re-hosts the immuneACCESS table, in-frame sequences only. Its copies lack some clones; in the studies checked, an unresolved V gene accounts for under half of them, and the cause for the rest is not known. The sample table contains about 4,900 clones; only one count was recorded for around 72% of them. Jointly, the top ten make up 9.3% of the sample. Sample: tumor tissue. Receptors were obtained from a human donor with high-grade serous ovarian cancer.

The chain couples TRBV6-4 to TRBJ2-6, with 9 bases lining up with TRBD1. The CDR3 length is 17 residues. CDR1 MRHNA and CDR2 SNTAGT come from the germline V gene. Losses at the gene ends were 4 bases for V and 0 bases for J; bases not matched to a gene: 4. CDR3 region: CASSAGTGPSGANVLTF. The DNA for the CDR3 is TGTGCCAGCAGTGCCGGGACAGGGCCCTCTGGGGCCAACGTCCTGACTTTC.

Note on this clone: The sample holds other DNA sequences that translate to the same CDR3. The genes are TRBV7-2 and TRBJ2-5; D ambiguous. The CDR3 covers 11 residues. V lost 5 bases and J 2 bases, leaving 3 bases between the germline ends. Germline CDR1 and CDR2: SGHTA and FQGNSA. The DNA of the CDR3 is TGTGCCAGCAGCCCTCAAGAGACCCAGTACTTC. Protein product: CASSPQETQYF.

The chain employs TRBV2 and TRBJ1-2, with D unclear. V lost 5 bases to trimming and J lost 5 bases, with 12 bases between them. Looked up from germline, CDR1 is SNHLY and CDR2 is FYNNEI. This CDR3 spans 13 amino acids. CDR3 sequence: CASSSRPSYGYTF. The CDR3 DNA sequence: TGTGCCAGCAGTTCTCGACCGTCTTATGGCTACACCTTC. Looking up the rest from reference TRBV2 and TRBJ1-2 gives the full variable domain: EPEVTQTPSHQVTQMGQEVILRCVPISNHLYFYWYRQILGQKVEFLVSFYNNEISEKSEIFDDQFSVERPDGSNFTLKIRSTKLEDSAMYFCASSSRPSYGYTFGSGTRLTVV.

The rearrangement joins TRBV6-1 to TRBJ2-3, with 7 positions matching TRBD1. CDR3 length: 15 residues. The V gene end was trimmed by 2 bases and the J gene end by 5 bases; junction bases not matched to a gene: 7. Germline CDR1 and CDR2: MNHNS and SASEGT. The CDR3 reads CASSEMRTGEDTQYF. CDR3 in DNA: TGTGCCAGCAGTGAAATGAGAACAGGGGAAGATACGCAGTATTTT.

The chain carries TRBV4-3 and TRBJ2-4; no clear D gene. Germline lookup yields CDR1 LGHNA and CDR2 YSLEER. This CDR3 spans 16 amino acids. Between the trimmed V and J ends, which lost 1 base and 1 base, there was a span of 11 bases. In DNA, the CDR3 is TGCGCCAGCAGCCAAGCGGCCTTAAGTGCCAAAAACATTCAGTACTTC. Its translation is CASSQAALSAKNIQYF.

Turning to this clone: A read error may account for a junction end that differs from germline. The rearrangement uses TRBV5-4 and TRBJ1-2, with 7 bases identical to TRBD1. Germline assignment: CDR1 SGHNT and CDR2 YYREEE (reference sequence). This CDR3 region has 15 residues. The CDR3 region has the DNA TGCGCCAGCAGCCAAGTCTGGGACAGCAACTATGGCTACACCTTC. Protein product: CASSQVWDSNYGYTF.